The 13 T cell receptor beta chains given below trace back to one sample, sequenced in a study of blood T cell repertoires in COVID-19. Assay: immunoSEQ multiplex PCR; the TCRdb copy retains only in-frame clones and omits some. The sample lists more than 85,000 clones, more than 85% occurring once. The sample comprised peripheral blood. All receptors derive from a man younger than 35 with acute or convalescent COVID-19.

The rearrangement links TRBV5-6 to TRBJ1-2; weak D call: TRBD1 (6 bases). Trimming cost V 0 bases and J 8 bases, with 8 bases left between them. The CDR3 has 12 amino acids. Germline V gene lookup returns CDR1 SGHDT and CDR2 YYEEEE. The CDR3 DNA follows: TGTGCCAGCAGCTTGGTTGGGGGCGGCTACACCTTC. Translation: CASSLVGGGYTF.

The CDR3 nucleotides read TGTGCCAGCAGCTTACAGGGTATTGACACTGAAGCTTTCTTT. It translates to CASSLQGIDTEAFF. The gene calls are TRBV6-1 and TRBJ1-1, with D possibly TRBD1 on 6 matching bases. Germline V gene sequence: CDR1 MNHNS, CDR2 SASEGT. The CDR3 consists of 14 residues. Deletions cut 6 bases from V and 3 bases from J, with 14 bases between.

The V gene is TRBV6-5, the J gene TRBJ1-1; D gene ambiguous. Trimming removed 7 bases from V and 7 bases from J, with 19 bases in between. This CDR3 region has 14 residues. Germline V lookup: CDR1 MNHEY, CDR2 SVGAGI. For the CDR3, the DNA is TGTGCCAGCACGACCTCTCGGCGGGGTGGTGAAGCTTTCTTT. Its translation is CASTTSRRGGEAFF.

The chain is built from TRBV19 and TRBJ1-1; 7 bases map to TRBD1. Germline V gene data show CDR1 as LNHDA and CDR2 as SQIVND (reference sequence). This CDR3 is 15 amino acids long. V was clipped by 4 bases and J by 1 base; unmatched bases: 6. CDR3 amino acids: CASSTSWTGNTEAFF. The CDR3 DNA is TGTGCCAGTAGTACTTCCTGGACAGGGAACACTGAAGCTTTCTTT.

The chain combines TRBV6-6 with TRBJ2-3; 8 nucleotides agree with TRBD2. There are 12 residues in the CDR3. Trimming at V came to 5 bases and at J to 14 bases, leaving 9 bases not matched to a gene. CDR1 and CDR2 from the germline V gene are MNHNY and SVGAGI (reference sequence). In DNA form, the CDR3 reads TGTGCCAGCAGTCCACAGCGGGAGCATTTGTATTTT. This encodes CASSPQREHLYF.

The genes are TRBV4-2 and TRBJ2-2; possible D gene TRBD2, 6 bases. This CDR3 is built from 16 residues. Trimming removed 4 bases from V and 3 bases from J, with 15 bases in between. The V gene's germline CDR1 is LGHNA and CDR2 YNFKEQ. The CDR3 reads CASSPVAGGDTGELFF. The DNA of the CDR3 is TGTGCCAGCAGCCCGGTTGCCGGAGGGGACACCGGGGAGCTGTTTTTT.

This CDR3 is CAWSTGTGFSEKLFF. The DNA for the CDR3 is TGTGCCTGGAGTACCGGGACAGGGTTTAGTGAAAAACTGTTTTTT. The chain has TRBV30 and TRBJ1-4; 9 nucleotides match TRBD1. J lost 7 bases, V lost 2 bases, and 8 bases had no gene match. Germline values: CDR1 GTSNPN, CDR2 SVGIG (reference sequence). The CDR3 runs 15 residues.

This rearrangement joins TRBV5-1 to TRBJ1-2, with 7 bases lining up with TRBD1. This CDR3 comprises 15 residues. CDR1 and CDR2 (germline): SGHRS, YFSETQ. V lost 1 base, J lost 4 bases, and 7 bases stayed unmatched. Here the CDR3 DNA reads TGCGCCAGCAGCTTGATAGGGGGCGAAAGCTATGGCTACACCTTC. Translating gives CASSLIGGESYGYTF.

The chain employs TRBV7-9 and TRBJ1-2; weak D call: TRBD1 (5 bases). Trimming shortened V by 1 base and J by 0 bases, and 12 bases separated the two germline ends. The CDR3 is 16 amino acids. Germline values: CDR1 SEHNR, CDR2 FQNEAQ (reference sequence). CDR3 bases: TGTGCCAGCAGCTTAGTGGGGCAGAGAGCTAACTATGGCTACACCTTC. Protein: CASSLVGQRANYGYTF. The whole variable domain, filled in from reference TRBV7-9 and TRBJ1-2, reads DTGVSQNPRHKITKRGQNVTFRCDPISEHNRLYWYRQTLGQGPEFLTYFQNEAQLEKSRLLSDRFSAERPKGSFSTLEIQRTEQGDSAMYLCASSLVGQRANYGYTFGSGTRLTVV.

The chain couples TRBV5-1 to TRBJ2-5; D might be TRBD2 (5 bases). Trimming shortened V by 9 bases and J by 2 bases, and 17 bases separated the two germline ends. CDR3 length equals 14 residues. Germline CDR1 SGHRS, CDR2 YFSETQ. CDR3 DNA: TGCGCCACCCAGGAGGTGCCAGCGCAAGAGACCCAGTACTTC. Protein sequence: CATQEVPAQETQYF.

V is TRBV3-1 (or the pseudogene TRBV3-2) and J is TRBJ1-5; tentative D call: TRBD1 (6 bases). The CDR3 consists of 15 residues. V lost 0 bases, J lost 4 bases, and 10 bases lay in between. The germline CDR1 and CDR2 sequences are LGHDT and YNNKEL (reference sequence). The CDR3 sequence: CASSQDAGANQPQHF. The DNA of the CDR3 is TGTGCCAGCAGCCAAGATGCAGGGGCGAATCAGCCCCAGCATTTT.

This sequence joins TRBV14 and TRBJ2-5; no firm D call. V gave up 1 base and J gave up 5 bases, with 11 bases separating them. This CDR3 is 14 amino acids long. The germline V gene has CDR1 SGHDN and CDR2 FVKESK. The CDR3 reads CASSQVGVGETQYF. CDR3 DNA sequence: TGTGCCAGCAGCCAAGTAGGAGTCGGGGAGACCCAGTACTTC.

V is TRBV21-1 and J is TRBJ2-5; TRBD2, the table's D call, lacks a check against the DNA. TRBV21-1 is a documented pseudogene. The CDR3 covers 19 residues. The CDR3 nucleotides are TGTGCCAGCAGCACCCCGGGGCCTAGCGGGGGAACTTTTCAAGAGACCCAGTACTTC. This gives the protein CASSTPGPSGGTFQETQYF.